This passage covers 13 T cell receptor beta chains from one sample sequenced in a study of blood T cell repertoires in COVID-19. Produced via immunoSEQ multiplex PCR; TCRdb's table is partial and in-frame only. The table records 70,000 to 75,000 clones, roughly 85% of them present only once. The sample comprised peripheral blood. The origin of the receptors is a man aged 60 to 75 with active or convalescent COVID-19.

This sequence joins TRBV7-2 and TRBJ1-6, with TRBD1 as a possible D gene (6 bases). The CDR3 runs to 16 residues. V lost 4 bases to trimming and J lost 6 bases, with 16 bases between them. Germline V CDR1 and CDR2: SGHTA, FQGNSA. CDR3 bases: TGTGCCAGCAGCTCCTCCTACAGGGTTAGTAATTCACCCCTCCACTTT. This codes for CASSSSYRVSNSPLHF.

V usage is TRBV7-3 and J usage is TRBJ2-5; 12 bases map to TRBD2. Germline V gene sequence: CDR1 SGHTA, CDR2 FQGTGA. This CDR3 is built from 15 residues. V lost 5 bases, J lost 5 bases, and 6 bases stayed unmatched. CDR3: CASSPSGGAGETQYF. CDR3 sequence (DNA): TGTGCCAGCAGCCCTAGCGGGGGGGCCGGTGAGACCCAGTACTTC.

This clone was seen only once. The chain employs TRBV5-1 and TRBJ1-4; D is ambiguous. The CDR3 is made up of 16 amino acids. Germline CDR1 and CDR2: SGHRS and YFSETQ. The ends were cut back, 7 bases at V and 2 bases at J, with 18 bases in the middle. In DNA, the CDR3 is TGCGCCAGCTACCCTTGGGCGGCGGGGACTAATGAAAAACTGTTTTTT. Its translation: CASYPWAAGTNEKLFF.

The rearrangement uses TRBV11-2 and TRBJ2-3; 12 nucleotides match TRBD2. The CDR3 contains 17 residues. Germline V gene lookup returns CDR1 SGHAT and CDR2 FQNNGV. Trimming cost V 5 bases and J 5 bases; bases outside gene matches: 11. The CDR3 DNA sequence: TGTGCCAGCAGCCCGAGGAGACTAGCGGGGGTTCTAGATACGCAGTATTTT. It yields the protein CASSPRRLAGVLDTQYF.

This clone came up a few times. The rearrangement links TRBV7-9 to TRBJ2-1, with TRBD1 matching 9 bases. V shed 2 bases, J shed 6 bases, and the junction held 2 bases outside the gene matches. The CDR3 totals 14 residues. Germline values: CDR1 SEHNR, CDR2 FQNEAQ (reference sequence). Here the CDR3 DNA reads TGTGCCAGCAGCTTAAGGGACAGGGTCAATGAGCAGTTCTTC. Amino acids: CASSLRDRVNEQFF.

The chain is built from TRBV5-4 and TRBJ2-3, with D hard to call. Germline-derived CDR1 and CDR2 are SGHNT and YYREEE (reference sequence). The CDR3 loop spans 14 amino acids. Trimming left V 0 bases short and J 6 bases short, with 11 bases between. DNA of the CDR3: TGTGCCAGCAGCTTGGGACTCGCGGCGGATACGCAGTATTTT. Amino acid sequence: CASSLGLAADTQYF.

The chain recombines TRBV6-5 with TRBJ1-5, with a possible D match to TRBD1 (6 bases). This CDR3 is built from 14 residues. Trimming took off 6 bases at V and 3 bases at J, with 12 bases between the two ends. CDR1 is MNHEY and CDR2 is SVGAGI in the germline V gene. The CDR3 reads CASRRQGNNQPQHF. The CDR3 bases are TGTGCCAGCAGGCGGCAGGGGAACAATCAGCCCCAGCATTTT.

The chain recombines TRBV2 with TRBJ2-1, with D tentatively TRBD2 (6 bases). The CDR3 spans 13 residues. Trimming left V 8 bases short and J 2 bases short, with 10 bases between. Germline CDR1 reads SNHLY; CDR2 reads FYNNEI. CDR3 DNA: TGTGCCAGCGGAGGGACGGCCTACAATGAGCAGTTCTTC. Translated: CASGGTAYNEQFF.

The rearrangement joins TRBV3-1 (or the pseudogene TRBV3-2) to TRBJ1-4; 7 bases align to TRBD1. J was trimmed by 5 bases and V by 4 bases; bases with no gene match: 7. There are 15 residues in the CDR3. CDR1 LGHDT and CDR2 YNNKEL come from the germline V gene (reference sequence). CDR3 protein: CASSPDRDKNEKLFF. The CDR3 nucleotides are TGTGCCAGCAGCCCCGACAGGGACAAAAATGAAAAACTGTTTTTT.

The CDR3 sequence: CAISDYRGGYTF. CDR3 bases: TGTGCCATCAGTGATTACAGAGGGGGCTACACCTTC. The chain joins TRBV10-3 to TRBJ1-2; no clear D. The V and J ends lost 3 bases and 8 bases respectively, with 10 bases between them. Germline CDR1 and CDR2: ENHRY and SYGVKD. The CDR3 runs 12 residues.

This clone has only a few counts. This chain uses TRBV7-2 with TRBJ1-3, with D possibly being TRBD1 (5 bases). This CDR3 is built from 17 residues. Trimming took 0 bases from V and 1 from J, leaving 13 bases between them. The V gene's germline CDR1 is SGHTA and CDR2 FQGNSA. CDR3 DNA: TGTGCCAGCAGCTTAGCGCCTATGGGGGGGTCTGGAAACACCATATATTTT. Its protein product is CASSLAPMGGSGNTIYF.

This chain connects TRBV4-1 to TRBJ1-2; D remains ambiguous. Deletions cut 4 bases from V and 8 bases from J, with 20 bases between. The CDR3 loop spans 15 amino acids. Looked up from germline, CDR1 is MGHRA and CDR2 is YSYEKL. CDR3 protein: CASSPWRRKGGGYTF. In nucleotides, the CDR3 is TGCGCCAGCAGCCCGTGGAGGAGAAAGGGTGGCGGCTACACCTTC.

The chain couples TRBV5-1 to TRBJ1-1; TRBD1 aligns across 9 bases. The trim removed 3 bases at V and 1 base at J, leaving 4 bases unmatched. Per the germline V gene, CDR1 is SGHRS and CDR2 is YFSETQ. The CDR3 has 15 residues. The CDR3 loop reads CASSYGTGTNTEAFF. The CDR3, as DNA: TGCGCCAGCAGCTACGGGACAGGGACGAACACTGAAGCTTTCTTT.